This T cell receptor beta chain was sequenced in a study of blood T cell repertoires in COVID-19. In the study overall: PBMCs, B-cell-depleted T cells, or T cells provided the cDNA or gDNA that made up the material.

This clone was detected only once. This CDR3 has 12 residues. Germline V gives CDR1 MDHEN, CDR2 SYDVKM. Trimming took off 5 bases at V and 11 bases at J, with 13 bases between the two ends. Source study methods: Nucleated cell counts were estimated from reference gene primer amplification. Clones were read by immunoSEQ multiplex PCR, and TCRdb kept only the in-frame ones, dropping some. V, J and clone size were drawn from that table, and D and trimming were deduced from the DNA. There are about 64,000 clones in the sample; roughly 88% occur only once, and approximately 40% lies in the top ten. Sequencing input: peripheral blood. The clonotype comes from a woman aged 55-75 years with COVID-19, enrolled during active disease. This chain joins TRBV28 and TRBJ1-5; weak D call: TRBD1 (5 bases). CDR3 protein: CASSSRSRAQHF. The CDR3 nucleotides are TGTGCCAGCAGTAGCAGGTCCAGGGCCCAGCATTTT.